What follows are 27 T cell receptor beta chains derived from one specimen sequenced in a study of patients and donors after allogeneic stem cell transplantation. A single record per CDR3 protein comes from TCRdb applying MiXCR to the RT-PCR reads. Altogether about 960,000 distinct CDR3 sequences are present, about a sixth being singletons, with the ten largest covering around 6%. Material: blood, either unsorted or a sorted T cell fraction (not recorded which). These receptors all stem from a human donor who was either an allogeneic HSCT recipient or a stem cell or donor lymphocyte infusion donor (not recorded which). It is not recorded whose cells these are; they may come from a transplant donor.

At least ten counts were recorded for this clonotype. V usage is TRBV12-3 or TRBV12-4 and J usage is TRBJ2-2, with 7 bases that match TRBD2. This CDR3 region has 17 residues. V shed 7 bases and J 2 bases; nucleotides not matched to a gene: 13. This CDR3 is CASTQNGASGNTGELFF. The CDR3 DNA is TGTGCCAGCACTCAAAATGGGGCTAGCGGTAACACCGGGGAGCTGTTTTTT.

V and J are TRBV10-3 and TRBJ1-3; D possibly corresponds to TRBD1 (5 bases). The V gene lost 3 bases and the J gene lost 8 bases, with 17 bases spanning the gap. The CDR3 covers 15 residues. The germline V gene has CDR1 ENHRY and CDR2 SYGVKD. CDR3: CAISDFGSRGDTIYF. The CDR3 DNA follows: TGTGCCATCAGTGACTTCGGCTCCCGGGGGGACACCATATATTTT.

This clonotype has a count of ten or more. CDR3 DNA sequence: TGTGCCAGCAGCCAAACGGGGGGGAGGGCACAGCCCCAGCATTTT. Translated, it gives CASSQTGGRAQPQHF. The rearrangement links TRBV3-1 to TRBJ1-5; possible D gene TRBD1, 5 bases. The CDR3 is 15 residues long. Germline V gene data show CDR1 as LGHDT and CDR2 as YNNKEL (reference sequence). V lost 2 bases, J lost 7 bases, and 15 bases lay in between.

This clonotype came up a few times. The chain uses TRBV4-1 and TRBJ2-7; the D is unclear. The CDR3 contains 13 residues. From germline, CDR1 is MGHRA and CDR2 YSYEKL. The ends were cut back, 2 bases at V and 8 bases at J, with 13 bases in the middle. The CDR3 is CASSQIGLDQQYF. The CDR3 nucleotides read TGCGCCAGCAGCCAAATAGGTCTTGATCAGCAGTACTTC.

This clonotype was observed a handful of times. V is TRBV12-3 or TRBV12-4 and J is TRBJ1-5; D is unclear. The CDR3 is 13 amino acids. With 8 bases removed from V and 1 base from J, the gap between germline ends came to 9 bases. For the CDR3, the DNA is TGTGCCAGCGGGGATTTCAGCAATCAGCCCCAGCATTTT. Translated, it gives CASGDFSNQPQHF.

The chain combines TRBV6-1 with TRBJ2-6; tentative D call: TRBD2 (5 bases). The germline gives CDR1 MNHNS, CDR2 SASEGT. V was pared by 4 bases and J by 2 bases, with 9 bases between. This CDR3 region has 15 residues. The chain's CDR3 is CASSGPGTGANVLTF. The CDR3 DNA reads TGTGCCAGCAGTGGCCCGGGGACTGGGGCCAACGTCCTGACTTTC.

This clonotype was observed many times. This rearrangement joins TRBV12-3 or TRBV12-4 to TRBJ1-5; a weak D match, TRBD1 (5 bases). The CDR3 is made up of 11 amino acids. Trimming removed 7 bases at V and 15 bases at J, with 16 bases between. The CDR3 DNA reads as TGTGCCAGCACCCGGGACTCGGGGTGGCATTTT. Translation: CASTRDSGWHF.

This clonotype was counted a few times. This chain uses TRBV25-1 with TRBJ1-2, with D possibly matching TRBD1 (5 bases). With 1 base removed from V and 4 bases from J, the gap between germline ends came to 7 bases. The germline V gene encodes CDR1 MGHDK and CDR2 SYGVNS. The CDR3 contains 13 residues. The CDR3 DNA reads as TGTGCCAGCAGTGAATTAGGGACCTATGGCTACACCTTC. Its translation is CASSELGTYGYTF.

The chain carries TRBV4-2 and TRBJ2-7; D may match TRBD1 or TRBD2 (5 bases each). Per the germline V gene, CDR1 is LGHNA and CDR2 is YNFKEQ. There are 14 residues in the CDR3. Trimming pared 4 bases from V and 3 bases from J, leaving 13 bases between. The CDR3, as DNA: TGTGCCAGCAGCCGTGGGGGAGCCAACTACGAGCAGTACTTC. It encodes CASSRGGANYEQYF.

This clonotype came up a few times. The junction and the germline gene differ at one end; a read error may be behind it. This sequence joins TRBV9 and TRBJ2-7; weak D call: TRBD1 (6 bases). The CDR3 totals 15 residues. Germline values: CDR1 SGDLS, CDR2 YYNGEE. The CDR3 is CASSVAPTPQGNYGF. Here the CDR3 DNA reads TGTGCCAGCAGCGTAGCCCCCACCCCACAGGGTAACTATGGTTTC.

This clonotype was seen at least ten times. The rearrangement links TRBV7-9 to TRBJ2-1; 7 positions agree with TRBD2. CDR1 SEHNR and CDR2 FQNEAQ come from the germline V gene (reference sequence). Losses at the gene ends were 4 bases for V and 3 bases for J; bases not matched to a gene: 3. The CDR3 is 14 amino acids. The CDR3 sequence is CASSSGLDYNEQFF. CDR3 sequence (DNA): TGTGCCAGCAGCTCTGGACTAGACTACAATGAGCAGTTCTTC.

This clonotype was observed a few times. This rearrangement joins TRBV15 to TRBJ2-2, with D perhaps TRBD1 (6 bases). Germline CDR1 and CDR2: LNHNV and YYDKDF (reference sequence). The CDR3 sequence is 13 residues long. Trimming removed 7 bases at V and 7 bases at J, with 13 bases between. CDR3: CATNRVYGGELFF. The CDR3 DNA follows: TGTGCCACCAACAGGGTTTACGGCGGGGAGCTGTTTTTT.

This clonotype was counted a few times. J is TRBJ2-7 and V is TRBV20-1; TRBD1 matches 8 bases. V lost 4 bases and J lost 3; bases outside the gene matches: 2. The CDR3 length is 12 residues. CDR1 is DFQATT and CDR2 is SNEGSKA in the germline V gene (reference sequence). CDR3 in amino acids: CSAKTGGYEQYF. The DNA for the CDR3 is TGCAGTGCTAAAACAGGGGGCTACGAGCAGTACTTC.

The genes are TRBV30 and TRBJ2-7, with 9 bases matching TRBD1. CDR1 is GTSNPN, CDR2 SVGIG, per germline (reference sequence). This CDR3 region has 14 residues. V shed 6 bases and J 1 base; nucleotides not matched to a gene: 7. CDR3 sequence: CACGPGTGSYEQYF. In DNA, the CDR3 is TGTGCCTGTGGGCCGGGGACAGGGTCCTACGAGCAGTACTTC.

The chain employs TRBV5-1 and TRBJ1-2; tentative D call: TRBD1 (6 bases). Germline V lookup: CDR1 SGHRS, CDR2 YFSETQ. The length of the CDR3 is 14 residues. V was trimmed by 2 bases and J by 5 bases, leaving 13 bases between them. In nucleotides, the CDR3 is TGCGCCAGCAGCTTCTTGGCAGGGACATATGGCTACACCTTC. Its protein is CASSFLAGTYGYTF.

This clonotype was observed a few times. The chain joins TRBV20-1 to TRBJ1-4; D unresolved. The CDR3 totals 11 residues. The V end lost 3 bases, the J end lost 6 bases, and 5 bases lay between the germline ends. The germline V gene has CDR1 DFQATT and CDR2 SNEGSKA (reference sequence). As DNA, the CDR3 is TGCAGTGCTAGGCCGGATGAAAAACTGTTTTTT. It yields the protein CSARPDEKLFF.

The rearrangement uses TRBV29-1 and TRBJ2-1, with D maybe TRBD2 (6 bases). Trimming left V 0 bases short and J 8 bases short, with 14 bases between. The CDR3 runs 14 residues. The germline V gene has CDR1 SQVTM and CDR2 ANQGSEA. Written as DNA, the CDR3 is TGCAGCGTTGAAGATGGGGGGAGTAGAGATGAGCAGTTCTTC. Protein: CSVEDGGSRDEQFF.

The rearrangement links TRBV6-1 to TRBJ1-1, with no clear D. Germline V gives CDR1 MNHNS, CDR2 SASEGT. This CDR3 spans 14 amino acids. Trimming removed 6 bases at V and 0 bases at J, with 11 bases between. CDR3 sequence: CASRPTDLNTEAFF. The CDR3 nucleotides are TGTGCCAGCAGACCGACCGATCTGAACACTGAAGCTTTCTTT.

This clonotype was seen only a few times. The rearrangement joins TRBV20-1 to TRBJ2-1; the match to TRBD2 covers 7 bases. With V trimmed by 3 bases and J by 8 bases, 10 bases remained unmatched. The CDR3 runs to 14 residues. CDR1 is DFQATT, CDR2 SNEGSKA, per germline (reference sequence). CDR3 bases: TGCAGTGCTAGCCTAGGAAGGCGGGGGTATGAGCAGTTCTTC. Translating it yields CSASLGRRGYEQFF.

A few counts support this clonotype. The rearrangement joins TRBV7-8 to TRBJ2-7, with D possibly matching TRBD2 (6 bases). The CDR3 length is 14 residues. Germline V lookup: CDR1 SGHVS, CDR2 FQNEAQ. V dropped 4 bases and J dropped 2 bases, with 12 bases sitting between them. This chain's CDR3 is CASSWAGLAYEQYF. CDR3 nucleotides: TGTGCCAGCAGCTGGGCGGGGTTAGCCTACGAGCAGTACTTC.

Ten or more counts support this clonotype. The genes are TRBV12-3 or TRBV12-4 and TRBJ1-2, with D uncertain. Between the trimmed V and J ends, which lost 3 bases and 4 bases, there was a span of 9 bases. This CDR3 has 13 amino acids. This CDR3 is CASSFGRSYGYTF. In nucleotides, the CDR3 is TGTGCCAGCAGTTTTGGGCGATCCTATGGCTACACCTTC.

This sequence joins TRBV6-5 and TRBJ2-7; 9 nucleotides agree with TRBD1. Losses at the gene ends were 4 bases for V and 3 bases for J; bases not matched to a gene: 4. The CDR3 is 14 amino acids. Germline CDR1 MNHEY, CDR2 SVGAGI. The CDR3 DNA reads as TGTGCCAGCAGTTCCTGGGACAGGGACTACGAGCAGTACTTC. This sequence encodes CASSSWDRDYEQYF.

This clonotype has at least ten counts. This chain links TRBV6-5 with TRBJ2-7; 7 nucleotides line up with TRBD2. The CDR3 covers 15 residues. Germline V gives CDR1 MNHEY, CDR2 SVGAGI. V trimming: 1 base; J trimming: 3 bases; junction bases outside the gene matches: 6. The chain's CDR3 is CASSYWREPNYEQYF. The CDR3 region has the DNA TGTGCCAGCAGTTACTGGCGGGAGCCGAACTACGAGCAGTACTTC.

This clonotype is a singleton in its sample. The chain uses TRBV12-3 or TRBV12-4 and TRBJ2-3; D unclear. The germline V and J ends were trimmed by 2 bases and 6 bases, with 6 bases remaining between them. This CDR3 comprises 12 residues. DNA of the CDR3: TGTGCCAGCAGTTTAATGCCGGATACGCAGTATTTT. Translated: CASSLMPDTQYF.

The chain employs TRBV4-1 and TRBJ1-3; tentative D call: TRBD1 (5 bases). V was clipped by 0 bases and J by 0 bases, with 12 bases between them. The germline gives CDR1 MGHRA, CDR2 YSYEKL. This CDR3 has 17 amino acids. The CDR3 is CASSQEGHPVSGNTIYF. The DNA of the CDR3 is TGCGCCAGCAGCCAAGAAGGACACCCGGTCTCTGGAAACACCATATATTTT.

This clonotype was counted a few times. V is TRBV4-2 and J is TRBJ1-4; D is ambiguous. The CDR3 loop spans 12 amino acids. Trimming pared 5 bases from V and 10 bases from J, leaving 11 bases between. Per germline, CDR1 LGHNA and CDR2 YNFKEQ. The CDR3 region has the DNA TGTGCCAGCAGCTTCATTACGGGAAAACTGTTTTTT. This sequence encodes CASSFITGKLFF.

The rearrangement joins TRBV20-1 to TRBJ1-5, with a tentative D call TRBD1 (5 bases). Germline values: CDR1 DFQATT, CDR2 SNEGSKA (reference sequence). This CDR3 comprises 13 residues. The V gene lost 2 bases and the J gene lost 5 bases, with 10 bases spanning the gap. CDR3 nucleotide sequence: TGCAGTGCTAGAAGGAGGGACGATCAGCCCCAGCATTTT. It codes for CSARRRDDQPQHF.